This TCR beta chain was obtained from a study of Ad26.COV2.S vaccination and SARS-CoV-2 variants (dated by TCRdb to about 2021). General notes on the study: Vaccine-arm donors came from COV1001, a multicentre, randomized, double-blind, placebo-controlled phase I-IIa trial of Ad26.COV2.S in healthy adults. Ad26.COV2.S was given intramuscularly at 5x10^10 or 1x10^11 viral particles, as a single shot or as two shots 56 days apart. Sequencing of the TCRbeta repertoire served to evaluate the specificity and breadth of SARS-CoV-2-reactive T cell receptors following Ad26.COV2.S vaccination. The TCR-sequenced set comprised about 30 samples: around 20 Ad26.COV2.S vaccine recipients, 5 placebo recipients and 8 SARS-CoV-2 convalescent individuals. Trial participants were randomized into five groups of five, in which low-dose or high-dose Ad26.COV2.S was given once or twice, or placebo was given on both occasions. Investigators did not know the trial group allocation while performing experiments and assessing outcomes. General findings and caveats noted by the study authors: The study lacked the statistical power to compare responses across vaccine doses or regimens. Higher spike-specific TCR breadth was observed in Ad26.COV2.S recipients than in placebo recipients (P = 0.0014). After vaccination, spike-specific CD8+ and CD4+ T cell responses were reported to show substantial breadth. The authors noted that the TCR breadth and depth analyses may have underestimated total T cell responses. Non-spike TCR breadth was comparable between vaccine and placebo recipients, consistent with the vaccine containing only spike.

TCRbeta CDR3 regions were sequenced with the immunoSEQ Assay. After extraction, genomic DNA underwent amplification by bias-controlled multiplex PCR, followed by high-throughput sequencing. Per the original workflow: Collapsing and filtering of sequences were performed to quantify the absolute abundance of each unique TCRbeta CDR3 region. T cell fraction was estimated by normalizing TCRbeta template counts to usable DNA, with usable DNA measured through amplification of reference genes found in all nucleated cells. Repertoire TCRs were annotated as SARS-CoV-2-specific by exact matching of V gene, CDR3 amino acid sequence and J gene to a known reactive TCR set. The reference SARS-CoV-2 TCR set came from MIRA and was filtered for enrichment in COVID-19-positive ImmuneCODE repertoires, removing public or cross-reactive TCRs. Based on the MIRA antigens, annotated TCRs were further analysed at the level of specific ORF or position within ORF. Breadth was defined as the number of annotated unique rearrangements divided by the total number of unique productive rearrangements, and depth was defined as the summed frequency of the annotated unique rearrangements. TCR breadth was compared between groups using two-sided Wilcoxon rank-sum tests. TCRdb re-hosts the immuneACCESS table, in-frame sequences only. Its copies lack some clones; in the studies checked, an unresolved V gene accounts for under half of them, and the cause for the rest is not known. For V, J and clone size, that table is used; D and trimming come from the DNA. The sample yields about 680,000 clones; 89% were counted once. Of the sample, over 1.3% falls within the top ten clones.

A remark on this clone: This receptor's antigen is unknown. Base qualities are not at hand, and no much larger clone is one base apart.

Here V drops 6 bases and J drops 6 bases, and the junction holds 22 bases not matched to any gene. The germline V gene sets CDR1 to MRHNA and CDR2 to SNTAGT. The CDR3 runs 19 residues from the cysteine to the phenylalanine. The only DNA kept is the CDR3, 57 bases in frame from the first base. The sample's treatment or condition label, in plain terms: about 20 received Ad26.COV2.S at low or high dose, single or two shots; 5 received placebo; per-sample allocation not given. Repertoires of vaccine and placebo recipients were sequenced from samples taken on day 63 after the first injection. In Cohort 1b, around 25 adults aged 18-55 years were enrolled at a single site in Boston, USA, between 29 July and 7 August 2020. Ad26.COV2.S was a replication-incompetent adenovirus type 26 vector expressing a prefusion-stabilized SARS-CoV-2 spike protein from the original Wuhan strain.

The sequence joins TRBV6-4 to TRBJ2-2, and 7 junction bases match TRBD2. Specimen: peripheral blood, collected in a trial of Ad26.COV2.S vaccine versus placebo. The sequence derives from a person aged 18-60 years who received the Ad26.COV2.S COVID-19 vaccine or a placebo. The sequence in DNA is TGTGCCAGCAGCGCACGGTTATCAGGGAGCGGGACGGGGGCCGGGGAGCTGTTTTTT. This encodes CASSARLSGSGTGAGELFF.